The following is a T cell receptor beta chain sequence with its context. No antigen is known for it. No per-base quality is available; no much larger clone lies one base away. Donors were healthy HIV-negative adults with no recently reported acute infections or vaccinations. Every donor was a Caucasian adult living in Nashville, Tennessee, USA. CD4+ T cells were enriched by magnetic negative selection, after which naive cells were positively selected on CD45RA and the negative fraction was taken as the memory subset. Blood was obtained by leukapheresis, after which PBMCs were separated by Ficoll-Histopaque density gradient centrifugation and cryopreserved in liquid nitrogen vapor phase. Analytical flow cytometry was used to check the purity and quantity of every magnetically sorted T cell population. Genomic DNA was isolated from every sorted fraction and measured by UV absorbance on a Nanodrop 2000c.

Between the V and J ends, shortened by 6 bases and 8 bases respectively, the junction contains 13 bases. The CDR3 goes from the cysteine to the phenylalanine over 12 residues. The kept DNA is CDR3 alone, 36 bases in frame from the first base. CDR1 and CDR2 are read off the germline V gene as SGHTA and FQGNSA. The data are from a study of shared clonotypes between healthy human individuals (dated by TCRdb to 2020 to 2022). About the study as a whole: A couple of women and a few men aged 18 to 49 years were included in the cohort. For each donor, CD4 naive and CD4 memory were each given three plates, CD8 naive was given two plates, and CD8 memory was given one plate. The study deeply sequenced blood TCR repertoires of about five healthy adults to estimate repertoire size and the extent of clonotype sharing between individuals. To increase sequencing depth and limit assay-specific biases, TCR repertoire library preparation and sequencing were carried out by different laboratories using diverse techniques. Per donor, leukapheresis produced somewhere between about 0.94 and 9 billion PBMCs.

Using the deep immunoSEQ assay, multiplex PCR amplified TCR CDR3 regions from genomic DNA. For each cell subset, the extracted genomic DNA was distributed evenly across all wells of several immunoSEQ 96-well plates, and each plate served as one replicate. For sorted subsets, each replicate PCR was loaded with approximately 200 ng genomic DNA, equivalent to approximately 33,000 T cell genomes. Purified libraries were quantified with a Qubit 3.0 fluorometer, sized on a Bioanalyzer 2100, and re-quantified with the KAPA Library Quantification kit. Each immunoSEQ 96-well plate was sequenced on its own single-read 150-cycle Illumina NextSeq 550 flow cell. In the paper's pipeline: Because only junctional sequences without quality scores were contained in the immunoSEQ output, filtering matching that applied to full-length reads could not be performed. To assign V/J genes and CDR3, sequences were annotated against IMGT germline references using PyIR, a Python wrapper for IgBLAST v1.9. Reads were removed for weak V/J assignments (E-value above 1e-6), missing CDR3, stop codons, out-of-frame junctions, or ambiguous translated residues. A V3J clonotype was defined by an identical inferred V gene, J gene, and CDR3 amino acid sequence. The percentage overlap between two repertoires was calculated by dividing the number of shared unique clonotypes by the size of the smaller repertoire. Richness of each repertoire was evaluated using RTK rarefaction, the Chao1 estimator, and Recon v2.1 estimates of unobserved clonotypes. For all TCRbeta clonotypes obtained by the gDNA method from a handful of donors, generation probabilities were computed with OLGA. Sourced from immuneACCESS, this table was stored by TCRdb with only in-frame sequences that have V and J called. A share of the clones is absent; for the studies checked, an unresolved V gene accounts for under half, and the remainder has no known explanation. The V and J calls and clone size were taken over from that table, and D and trimming were inferred from the DNA. In all, the sample holds a few million clones, and approximately 95% of those were seen once. Clones ranked in the top ten supply around 0.4% of the sample.

What the research found in general, with its limitations: Pairwise subsampling led to the expectation that sequencing depth would affect the degree of clonotype sharing among donors. Naive subsets generally had larger estimated clonotype richness than memory subsets. Compared with non-shared clonotypes, the clonotypes found in all four sorted-subset donors had higher generation probabilities. Rarefaction of sorted-subset datasets indicated incomplete sequencing despite the large sequencing depth. Because the study included only a small number of donors, the genetic and exposure-history diversity represented was limited. Sampling was limited to blood, and TCR repertoires in tissue likely differ from TCR repertoires in blood. Roughly 5% of naive CD4, more than 3% of naive CD8, about 2.5% of memory CD4, and 0.4% of memory CD8 clonotypes were shared across several donors.

The chain employs TRBV7-2 and TRBJ1-1, and the D gene may be TRBD1, 6 bases matching. Material: naive CD4+ T cells from PBMCs. Read against the paper, the sample's cell subset or site label means: CD45RA+ positively selected. This TCR came from a man aged 18 to 30 in good health. Some clones in this sample may be carry-over from other donors' samples. The sequence in DNA is TGTGCCAGCAGTCGTACAGGGTTGGAAGCTTTCTTT. This encodes CASSRTGLEAFF.